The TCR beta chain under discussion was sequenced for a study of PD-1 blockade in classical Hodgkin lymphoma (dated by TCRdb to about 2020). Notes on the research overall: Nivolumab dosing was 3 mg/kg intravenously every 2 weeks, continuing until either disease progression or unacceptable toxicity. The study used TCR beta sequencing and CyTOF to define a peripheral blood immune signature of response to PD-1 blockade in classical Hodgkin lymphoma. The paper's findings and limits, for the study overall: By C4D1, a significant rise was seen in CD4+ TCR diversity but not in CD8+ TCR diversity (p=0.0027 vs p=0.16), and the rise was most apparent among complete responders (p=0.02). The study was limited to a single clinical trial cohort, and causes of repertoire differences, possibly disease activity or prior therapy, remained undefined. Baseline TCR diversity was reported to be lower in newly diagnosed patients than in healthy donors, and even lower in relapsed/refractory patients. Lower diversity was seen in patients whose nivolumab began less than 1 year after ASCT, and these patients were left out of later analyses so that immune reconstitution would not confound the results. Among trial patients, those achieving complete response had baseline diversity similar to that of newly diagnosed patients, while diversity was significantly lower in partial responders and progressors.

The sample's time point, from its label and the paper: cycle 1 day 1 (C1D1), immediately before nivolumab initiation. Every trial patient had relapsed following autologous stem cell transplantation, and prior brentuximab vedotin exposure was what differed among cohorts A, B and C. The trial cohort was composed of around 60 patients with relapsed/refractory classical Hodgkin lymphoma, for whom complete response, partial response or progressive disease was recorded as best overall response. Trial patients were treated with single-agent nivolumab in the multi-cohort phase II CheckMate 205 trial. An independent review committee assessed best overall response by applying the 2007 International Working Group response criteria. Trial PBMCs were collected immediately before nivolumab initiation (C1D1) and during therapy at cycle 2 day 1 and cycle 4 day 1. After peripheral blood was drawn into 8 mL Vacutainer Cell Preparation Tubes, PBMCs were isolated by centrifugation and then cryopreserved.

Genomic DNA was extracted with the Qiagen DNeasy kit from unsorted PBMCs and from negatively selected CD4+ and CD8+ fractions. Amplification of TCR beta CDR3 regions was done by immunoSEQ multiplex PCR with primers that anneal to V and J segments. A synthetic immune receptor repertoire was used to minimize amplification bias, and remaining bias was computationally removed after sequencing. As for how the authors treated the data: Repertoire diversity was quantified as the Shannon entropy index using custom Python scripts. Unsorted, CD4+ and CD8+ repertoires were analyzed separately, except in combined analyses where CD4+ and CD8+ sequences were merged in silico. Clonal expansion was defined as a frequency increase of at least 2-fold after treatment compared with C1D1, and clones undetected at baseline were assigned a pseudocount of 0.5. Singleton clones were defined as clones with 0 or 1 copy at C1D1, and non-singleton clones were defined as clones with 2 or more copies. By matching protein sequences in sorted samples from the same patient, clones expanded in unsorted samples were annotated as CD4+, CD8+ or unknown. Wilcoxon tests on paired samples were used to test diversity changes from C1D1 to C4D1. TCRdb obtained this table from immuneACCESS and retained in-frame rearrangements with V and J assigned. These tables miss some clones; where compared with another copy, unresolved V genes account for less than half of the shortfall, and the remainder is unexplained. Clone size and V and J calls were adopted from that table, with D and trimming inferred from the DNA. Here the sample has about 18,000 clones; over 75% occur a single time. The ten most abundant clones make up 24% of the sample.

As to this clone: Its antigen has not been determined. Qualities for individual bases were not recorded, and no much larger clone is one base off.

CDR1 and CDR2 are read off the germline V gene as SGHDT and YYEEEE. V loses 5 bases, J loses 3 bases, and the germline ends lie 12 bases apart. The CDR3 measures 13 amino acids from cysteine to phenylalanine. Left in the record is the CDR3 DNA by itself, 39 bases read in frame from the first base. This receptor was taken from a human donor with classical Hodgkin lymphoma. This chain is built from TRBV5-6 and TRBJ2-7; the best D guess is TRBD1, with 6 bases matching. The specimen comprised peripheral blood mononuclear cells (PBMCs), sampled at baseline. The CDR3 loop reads CASSNTGRYEQYF. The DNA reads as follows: TGTGCCAGCAGTAATACAGGGCGCTACGAGCAGTACTTC. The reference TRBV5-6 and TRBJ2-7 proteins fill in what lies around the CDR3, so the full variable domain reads DAGVTQSPTHLIKTRGQQVTLRCSPKSGHDTVSWYQQALGQGPQFIFQYYEEEERQRGNFPDRFSGHQFPNYSSELNVNALLLGDSALYLCASSNTGRYEQYFGPGTRLTVT.